This T cell receptor beta chain was sequenced for a study of T cells in Graves' hyperthyroidism and ophthalmopathy. The V gene lost 1 base and the J gene lost 6 bases, with 8 bases spanning the gap. The CDR3 runs 13 residues. Germline values: CDR1 MGHRA, CDR2 YSYEKL. Remarks on this clonotype: Its antigen is as yet unknown.

RNA transcripts provided the source from which TCR beta CDR3 regions were amplified. Initially, a first-round RT-PCR of the TCR CDR3 employed the HTBI primer set. TCRdb analysed the multiplex PCR reads with MiXCR anew, one entry per CDR3 protein. The repertoire consists of 300,000 to 450,000 distinct CDR3 sequences, with 13% occurring once and the leading ten covering roughly 20%. It was 8.5 to 10 ml of fresh peripheral blood that supplied the PBMCs. General observations from the study: Peripheral blood also featured most of the thyroid clonotypes expanded above 0.001.

The sequenced sample was blood. This TCR was recovered from a young man with Graves' hyperthyroidism that later progressed to Graves' ophthalmopathy. The rearrangement joins TRBV4-1 to TRBJ2-3; the D is unclear. CDR3 sequence reads: CASSQGPGDTQYF. CDR3 DNA sequence: TGCGCCAGCAGCCAAGGCCCCGGGGATACGCAGTATTTT.